The sequence of this T cell receptor (beta chain) was determined in a study of Ad26.COV2.S vaccination and SARS-CoV-2 variants. Overall study: As a participant in COV1001, the donor was in the Ad26.COV2.S trial arm. Each vaccinee took Ad26.COV2.S intramuscularly, once or twice 56 days apart. Overall study findings and caveats: The authors reported substantial breadth in spike-specific CD8+ and CD4+ T cell responses after vaccination.

Germline assignment: CDR1 SQVTM and CDR2 ANQGSEA. V was cut by 5 bases and J by 1 base, with 12 bases left in between. This CDR3 has 13 residues. Treatment defined: 19 received Ad26.COV2.S at low or high dose, single or two shots; roughly five received placebo; per-sample allocation not given. The study sampled participants on day 63 after the first vaccine or placebo injection. Donation was by an adult aged 18-55 years who was in Boston. Some clones are missing from TCRdb's copy, which holds only in-frame ones; the method was immunoSEQ multiplex PCR. The sample lists 400,000 to 450,000 clones, 90% occurring once. Details on this clone: The antigen is not known.

The receptor comes from a person aged 18-60 years who received the Ad26.COV2.S COVID-19 vaccine or a placebo. This sequence joins TRBV29-1 and TRBJ2-7; unclear D gene. Sample: peripheral blood, taken in a trial of Ad26.COV2.S vaccine versus placebo. For the CDR3, the DNA is TGCAGCGTTTGCGAGGACGCATCCTACGAGCAGTACTTC. As protein: CSVCEDASYEQYF.